The clone carrying this T cell receptor (beta chain) was found many times. These data originate in a study of human T cells and chemical hapten exposure. Across the whole study: The scalp of each patient received a weekly diphenylcyclopropenone dose for the full roughly 25-week study.

A single record per CDR3 protein comes from TCRdb applying MiXCR to the RACE reads. The table lists about 34,000 distinct CDR3 sequences, under 13% of them singletons. Trimming pared 5 bases from V and 5 bases from J, leaving 9 bases between. Germline CDR1 MNHEY, CDR2 SVGAGI. This CDR3 spans 12 amino acids. Time point defined: pre-sensitization, week 0. Treatment: therapeutic diphenylcyclopropenone sensitization with weekly scalp DPC. Total RNA extraction was carried out from unfractionated whole blood. V and J are TRBV6-5 and TRBJ1-2; D call uncertain. This specimen consisted of whole blood, obtained in connection with sensitization to the hapten diphenylcyclopropenone (DPC). This receptor was taken from a middle-aged man with alopecia areata. Some clones in this sample may be carry-over from other donors' samples. The chain's CDR3 is CASSPGRYGYTF. CDR3 nucleotides: TGTGCCAGCAGTCCCGGACGTTATGGCTACACCTTC.